This entry lists 2 T cell receptor beta chains sequenced from one sample in a study of identical twins. TCRdb processed the 5' RACE reads anew with MiXCR; each CDR3 protein has one entry. The sample lists under 300,000 distinct CDR3 sequences, over 12% occurring once. The specimen sequenced was memory (CD45RO+) T cells sorted from blood. Receptors were obtained from a woman between 18 and 30 years old in good health.

This clonotype was detected a few times. This chain links TRBV9 with TRBJ2-2; no clear D gene. This CDR3 has 15 amino acids. Germline V gene sequence: CDR1 SGDLS, CDR2 YYNGEE. Trimming stripped 0 bases from V and 0 bases from J, with 6 bases between. This CDR3 reads CASSVATTNTGELFF. Written as DNA, the CDR3 is TGTGCCAGCAGCGTAGCTACGACGAACACCGGGGAGCTGTTTTTT.

This clonotype was counted many times. The genes are TRBV5-1 and TRBJ1-3, with 9 bases matching TRBD1. Trimming removed 3 bases from V and 0 bases from J; junction bases left unmatched: 4. Germline V gene data show CDR1 as SGHRS and CDR2 as YFSETQ. The CDR3 is 16 amino acids. CDR3 coding DNA: TGCGCCAGCAGCTCCTCGGGACAGGGCTCTGGAAACACCATATATTTT. Its translation: CASSSSGQGSGNTIYF.